The 20 T cell receptor beta chains given below trace back to one sample, sequenced in a study of cytomegalovirus exposure and HLA in healthy donors. Vbeta (60) and Jbeta (13) primers were used in the PCR. TCRdb's copy holds only in-frame clones and misses some; the assay was immunoSEQ multiplex PCR. Of 150,000 to 200,000 clones in the sample, approximately 84% were seen once. Sequencing used PBMCs. Receptors originate from a girl less than two years old in good health and CMV-seronegative.

The chain combines TRBV7-9 with TRBJ1-4; 8 bases are shared with TRBD1. V trimming: 5 bases; J trimming: 7 bases; junction bases outside the gene matches: 6. There are 14 residues in the CDR3. From germline, CDR1 is SEHNR and CDR2 FQNEAQ (reference sequence). CDR3: CASSMTGAGEKLFF. The CDR3 coding sequence is TGTGCCAGCAGCATGACAGGGGCCGGTGAAAAACTGTTTTTT. The whole variable domain, remainder taken from reference TRBV7-9 and TRBJ1-4, is DTGVSQNPRHKITKRGQNVTFRCDPISEHNRLYWYRQTLGQGPEFLTYFQNEAQLEKSRLLSDRFSAERPKGSFSTLEIQRTEQGDSAMYLCASSMTGAGEKLFFGSGTQLSVL.

The chain is built from TRBV6-5 and TRBJ1-6, with 9 bases lining up with TRBD1. Germline-derived CDR1 and CDR2 are MNHEY and SVGAGI. V dropped 6 bases and J dropped 13; count of bases not matched to a gene: 10. The CDR3 runs 14 residues. CDR3 DNA sequence: TGTGCCAGCAGACCCGTCCGGGACAGGGTCCCCCTCCACTTT. Translating it yields CASRPVRDRVPLHF.

For this clone: This specimen includes other DNA sequences encoding the same CDR3. CDR3: CASSVASSYEQYF. In DNA, the CDR3 is TGTGCCAGCAGCGTAGCTAGTTCCTACGAGCAGTACTTC. The chain has TRBV9 and TRBJ2-7; D is uncertain. CDR1 and CDR2 (germline): SGDLS, YYNGEE. V shed 0 bases and J shed 1 base, with 5 bases lying between them. The CDR3 covers 13 residues. The full variable domain, in which reference TRBV9 and TRBJ2-7 provide the parts outside the CDR3, is DSGVTQTPKHLITATGQRVTLRCSPRSGDLSVYWYQQSLDQGLQFLIQYYNGEERAKGNILERFSAQQFPDLHSELNLSSLELGDSALYFCASSVASSYEQYFGPGTRLTVT.

This sequence joins TRBV27 and TRBJ2-3, with 7 bases aligning to TRBD2. Trimming cost V 2 bases and J 2 bases; bases outside gene matches: 10. The CDR3 extends over 17 amino acids. Germline CDR1 MNHEY, CDR2 SMNVEV (reference sequence). The CDR3 is CASSLVLVAGLTDTQYF. CDR3 nucleotide sequence: TGTGCCAGCAGTTTAGTCCTTGTAGCGGGCCTCACAGATACGCAGTATTTT.

V is TRBV6-5 and J is TRBJ1-2; D is possibly TRBD1 (5 bases). Between the trimmed V and J ends, which lost 2 bases and 10 bases, there was a span of 11 bases. Germline CDR1 is MNHEY and CDR2 is SVGAGI. The CDR3 covers 12 residues. CDR3 nucleotides: TGTGCCAGCAGTTACCCCCGTGGGGCCTACACCTTC. Translated, it gives CASSYPRGAYTF.

Only one count was recorded for this clone. The chain recombines TRBV9 with TRBJ1-2, with a possible D match to TRBD1 (6 bases). The CDR3 consists of 12 residues. The germline V gene encodes CDR1 SGDLS and CDR2 YYNGEE. The V gene lost 3 bases and the J gene lost 8 bases, with 11 bases spanning the gap. CDR3 DNA: TGTGCCAGCAGCGATCAGGGGAACGGCTACACCTTC. Its protein is CASSDQGNGYTF.

The chain carries TRBV6-1 and TRBJ1-6; D gene uncertain. Trimming left V 4 bases short and J 1 base short, with 5 bases between. CDR3 length equals 14 residues. Looked up from germline, CDR1 is MNHNS and CDR2 is SASEGT. The CDR3 nucleotides are TGTGCCAGCAGTGGAGAATCCTATAATTCACCCCTCCACTTT. It specifies CASSGESYNSPLHF.

The gene calls are TRBV11-2 and TRBJ1-6; the match to TRBD1 covers 8 bases. From germline, CDR1 is SGHAT and CDR2 FQNNGV. The CDR3 spans 17 residues. Trimming at V came to 4 bases and at J to 5 bases, leaving 10 bases not matched to a gene. The CDR3 DNA reads TGTGCCAGCAGCTCGACCAGGGGGCCTACTAATAATTCACCCCTCCACTTT. This translates into CASSSTRGPTNNSPLHF.

In this sample, this clone turned up once. The V and J genes are TRBV25-1 and TRBJ1-4, with 8 bases fitting TRBD1. The CDR3 spans 15 residues. Germline loops: CDR1 MGHDK, CDR2 SYGVNS. V was pared by 6 bases and J by 6 bases, with 9 bases of the junction left unmatched. The DNA for the CDR3 is TGTGCCAGCAGCCCCGACAGGGGTCCGGATGAAAAACTGTTTTTT. It translates to CASSPDRGPDEKLFF.

CDR3 sequence (DNA): TGTGCCAGCAGCCAAGATAAGTTTACAGGGACATATCAGCCCCAGCATTTT. Its translation is CASSQDKFTGTYQPQHF. The chain links TRBV4-2 to TRBJ1-5; D may be TRBD1 (6 bases). V was trimmed by 0 bases and J by 5 bases, leaving 17 bases between them. CDR3 size: 17 residues. Germline assignment: CDR1 LGHNA and CDR2 YNFKEQ.

This chain links TRBV6-1 with TRBJ1-3, with a weak D call TRBD1 (5 bases). This CDR3 region has 11 residues. V gave up 6 bases and J gave up 8 bases, with 8 bases separating them. Germline loops: CDR1 MNHNS, CDR2 SASEGT. The CDR3 DNA reads as TGTGCCAGCAGGGGGCCGGACACCATATATTTT. It specifies CASRGPDTIYF.

The CDR3 here is CASSAGQEAFF. The CDR3 DNA follows: TGTGCCAGCAGCGCGGGACAGGAAGCTTTCTTT. The V gene is TRBV7-9, the J gene TRBJ1-1, with 7 positions matching TRBD1. Germline V gene lookup returns CDR1 SEHNR and CDR2 FQNEAQ (reference sequence). This CDR3 comprises 11 residues. Unmatched junction bases numbered 2, after V lost 5 bases and J lost 8 bases.

This rearrangement joins TRBV30 to TRBJ2-7, with 7 positions matching TRBD2. Germline V lookup: CDR1 GTSNPN, CDR2 SVGIG (reference sequence). The CDR3 has 14 residues. J gave up 2 bases and V 0 bases, and 4 bases lay outside the gene matches. CDR3 DNA: TGTGCCTGGAGTGTTGGCGGGAGTACCTACGAGCAGTACTTC. Its translation is CAWSVGGSTYEQYF.

The V call is TRBV10-3, the J call TRBJ2-1; tentative D call: TRBD1 (5 bases). Trimming removed 8 bases from V and 4 bases from J, with 12 bases in between. Germline V gives CDR1 ENHRY, CDR2 SYGVKD. The CDR3 loop spans 13 amino acids. The CDR3 is CAISVDRYNEQFF. The CDR3 coding sequence is TGTGCCATCTCCGTAGACAGATACAATGAGCAGTTCTTC.

The chain uses TRBV7-8 and TRBJ2-7; TRBD2 aligns across 7 bases. In germline, CDR1 is SGHVS, CDR2 FQNEAQ. J was trimmed by 2 bases and V by 6 bases; bases with no gene match: 7. The CDR3 has 14 amino acids. The CDR3 protein is CASSASLAAYEQYF. In DNA form, the CDR3 reads TGTGCCAGCAGTGCTAGCCTAGCGGCCTACGAGCAGTACTTC.

V gene TRBV5-1 combines with J gene TRBJ2-3; the match to TRBD2 covers 12 bases. There are 18 residues in the CDR3. V shed 2 bases, J shed 6 bases, and the junction held 13 bases outside the gene matches. The germline V gene has CDR1 SGHRS and CDR2 YFSETQ. The CDR3 is CASSLWGATSGGSDTQYF. DNA of the CDR3: TGCGCCAGCAGCTTATGGGGGGCGACTAGCGGGGGATCGGATACGCAGTATTTT.

V is TRBV7-9 and J is TRBJ1-1; no definite D call. Germline CDR1 and CDR2: SEHNR and FQNEAQ (reference sequence). There are 12 residues in the CDR3. Deletions cut 9 bases from V and 1 base from J, with 9 bases between. The CDR3 DNA reads TGTGCCAGTCGTCGGGGGAACACTGAAGCTTTCTTT. It yields the protein CASRRGNTEAFF.

The chain carries TRBV11-2 and TRBJ2-5; 9 nucleotides match TRBD1. Germline loops: CDR1 SGHAT, CDR2 FQNNGV. The V gene end was trimmed by 6 bases and the J gene end by 4 bases; junction bases not matched to a gene: 6. The CDR3 spans 14 residues. CDR3: CASSYTGGAETQYF. CDR3 DNA: TGTGCCAGCAGTTATACAGGGGGCGCAGAGACCCAGTACTTC.

This chain uses TRBV7-2 with TRBJ2-7; D possibly corresponds to TRBD2 (5 bases). Trimming shortened V by 6 bases and J by 0 bases, and 12 bases separated the two germline ends. CDR3 length: 14 amino acids. Looked up from germline, CDR1 is SGHTA and CDR2 is FQGNSA. Written as DNA, the CDR3 is TGTGCCAGCAGTCGCGGGTTCCCCTCCTACGAGCAGTACTTC. Translated: CASSRGFPSYEQYF. Together with reference TRBV7-2 and TRBJ2-7, the CDR3 gives the full variable domain: GAGVSQSPSNKVTEKGKDVELRCDPISGHTALYWYRQSLGQGLEFLIYFQGNSAPDKSGLPSDRFSAERTGGSVSTLTIQRTQQEDSAVYLCASSRGFPSYEQYFGPGTRLTVT.

The V call is TRBV6-6, the J call TRBJ1-1, with 9 nucleotides matching TRBD1. Trimming took 5 bases from V and 3 from J; bases not matched to a gene: 4. The CDR3 is made up of 14 amino acids. The germline CDR1 and CDR2 sequences are MNHNY and SVGAGI (reference sequence). The CDR3 DNA reads as TGTGCCAGCAGTAAACGGACAGGGGACACTGAAGCTTTCTTT. It translates to CASSKRTGDTEAFF.